This T cell receptor (beta chain) was recorded in a study of CD8 T cells in Susac syndrome. V lost 6 bases to trimming and J lost 1 base, with 15 bases between them. This CDR3 is 15 amino acids long. Germline CDR1 reads MDHEN; CDR2 reads SYDVKM. About 0.5 to 1 ug RNA was reverse transcribed with random hexamers. With immunoSEQ multiplex PCR, TCR beta CDR3 was amplified across 54 Vbeta and 13 Jbeta. TCRdb processed the immunoSEQ multiplex PCR reads anew with MiXCR; each CDR3 protein has one entry. The sample lists approximately 170,000 distinct CDR3 sequences, 92% occurring once. CD8+ and CD4+ T cells taken from blood had their TCR beta sequenced. Negative isolation was applied to CD8+ and CD4+ T cells, and FACS enrichment was applied to TEMRA cells.

The source is a human donor in good health. The chain couples TRBV28 to TRBJ1-2; TRBD1 might be the D (5 bases). Sequencing was done on a sample of CD4+ T cells from PBMCs. DNA for the CDR3: TGTGCCAGCAGCCCGCCGGACACACTTAACTATGGCTACACCTTC. Amino acids: CASSPPDTLNYGYTF.